This entry lists 12 T cell receptor beta chains sequenced from one sample in a study of chemoradiotherapy in HPV16-positive cancers (dated 2022 in TCRdb). Preparation of the library involved the immunoSEQ multiplex PCR assay. The clones in this table, taken by TCRdb from immuneACCESS, are in-frame only. Not every clone is retained; where verified, under half of the shortfall comes from an unresolved V gene, and the cause of the rest is unknown. This sample has approximately 15,000 clones in its table, and approximately 74% of those were observed once. Jointly, the top ten make up more than 8.5% of the sample. This sample was obtained from a patient who underwent chemoradiotherapy. Receptors were obtained from a human donor with HPV-associated anogenital cancer.

The chain recombines TRBV6-5 with TRBJ1-1, with a weak D call TRBD1 (6 bases). Germline assignment: CDR1 MNHEY and CDR2 SVGAGI. V lost 5 bases and J 1 base, leaving 11 bases between the germline ends. The CDR3 has 14 residues. The CDR3 loop is CASSGGATNTEAFF. The CDR3 nucleotides are TGTGCCAGCAGTGGGGGGGCGACGAACACTGAAGCTTTCTTT.

V and J are TRBV25-1 and TRBJ2-7; TRBD2 agrees at 7 bases. This CDR3 comprises 17 residues. Per the germline V gene, CDR1 is MGHDK and CDR2 is SYGVNS. The ends lost 3 bases at V and 4 bases at J; junction bases unmatched: 15. CDR3 loop: CASSDASGLSGPYEQYF. The CDR3 DNA follows: TGTGCCAGCAGTGATGCTAGCGGCCTCTCGGGACCTTACGAGCAGTACTTC.

This chain links TRBV28 with TRBJ1-2, with a tentative D call TRBD1 (5 bases). V was pared by 1 base and J by 5 bases, with 11 bases between. This CDR3 has 14 amino acids. The germline CDR1 and CDR2 sequences are MDHEN and SYDVKM. CDR3 protein: CASSLSGREYGYTF. In DNA, the CDR3 is TGTGCCAGCAGTTTATCGGGACGGGAATATGGCTACACCTTC.

This clone appeared once. The genes are TRBV6-1 and TRBJ1-1; D may be TRBD1 (5 bases). The CDR3 is 14 residues long. V was pared by 6 bases and J by 5 bases, with 16 bases between. CDR1 is MNHNS, CDR2 SASEGT, per germline. The CDR3 DNA reads as TGTGCCAGCAGGGGACTCCTACTGTGGACTGAAGCTTTCTTT. Its translation: CASRGLLLWTEAFF.

This sequence joins TRBV7-9 and TRBJ2-2, with 7 bases lining up with TRBD1. This CDR3 spans 14 amino acids. Germline trimming cut 2 bases from V and 6 bases from J; bases unmatched to any gene: 3. Germline lookup yields CDR1 SEHNR and CDR2 FQNEAQ (reference sequence). The CDR3 here is CASSLNTGAGELFF. The CDR3 DNA is TGTGCCAGCAGCTTAAATACAGGGGCCGGGGAGCTGTTTTTT.

This clone has a handful of counts. The chain carries TRBV12-1 and TRBJ2-5; TRBD1 is the table's D call and was not checked against the DNA. TRBV12-1 is termed a pseudogene. The CDR3 spans 14 residues. The CDR3 here is CASSFRDRGETQYF. In nucleotides, the CDR3 is TGTGCCAGCAGCTTTCGGGACAGGGGAGAGACCCAGTACTTC.

The gene calls are TRBV7-2 and TRBJ2-1, with D possibly TRBD2 on 6 matching bases. CDR3 length: 13 amino acids. Germline lookup yields CDR1 SGHTA and CDR2 FQGNSA. The V gene lost 4 bases and the J gene lost 7 bases, with 11 bases spanning the gap. CDR3: CASSSTRGNEQFF. The CDR3 nucleotides are TGTGCCAGCAGCTCGACTAGAGGGAATGAGCAGTTCTTC.

The gene calls are TRBV19 and TRBJ2-1, with TRBD2 identical over 8 bases. J lost 8 bases, V lost 3 bases, and 15 bases had no gene match. From germline, CDR1 is LNHDA and CDR2 SQIVND (reference sequence). The CDR3 spans 17 residues. The CDR3 spells CASSMGSGLVGGYEQFF. DNA of the CDR3: TGTGCCAGTAGTATGGGTTCGGGACTAGTGGGGGGGTATGAGCAGTTCTTC.

This clone came up a few times. The chain carries TRBV27 and TRBJ2-3; D ambiguous. The V end was cut by 2 bases, the J end by 6 bases, with 12 bases between. This CDR3 region has 14 residues. In germline, CDR1 is MNHEY, CDR2 SMNVEV (reference sequence). The CDR3 is CASSLAWARDTQYF. The CDR3, as DNA: TGTGCCAGCAGTTTAGCGTGGGCTAGGGATACGCAGTATTTT.

The V and J genes are TRBV27 and TRBJ1-2, with TRBD1 identical over 9 bases. CDR1 is MNHEY and CDR2 is SMNVEV in the germline V gene (reference sequence). V shed 5 bases and J 2 bases; nucleotides not matched to a gene: 3. The CDR3 is 14 amino acids. This chain's CDR3 is CASSPGQGNYGYTF. The CDR3 DNA reads TGTGCCAGCAGTCCGGGACAGGGCAACTATGGCTACACCTTC.

The chain is built from TRBV5-1 and TRBJ2-7; D tentatively reads TRBD1 or TRBD2 (6 bases each). With 3 bases removed from V and 1 base from J, the gap between germline ends came to 17 bases. The CDR3 is 16 amino acids. Germline V gives CDR1 SGHRS, CDR2 YFSETQ. The CDR3 sequence is CASSWTAGGHSYEQYF. DNA of the CDR3: TGCGCCAGCAGCTGGACAGCGGGTGGTCATTCCTACGAGCAGTACTTC.

This chain uses TRBV6-1 with TRBJ2-3, with TRBD2 identical over 9 bases. After removal of 0 bases from V and 2 bases from J, the junction contained 3 bases not matched to a gene. The germline V gene encodes CDR1 MNHNS and CDR2 SASEGT. The CDR3 loop spans 16 amino acids. DNA for the CDR3: TGTGCCAGCAGTGAAGCGAGCGGGAGGAACACAGATACGCAGTATTTT. Translating it yields CASSEASGRNTDTQYF.